Listed below are T cell receptor beta chains from one sample, sequenced in a study of T-cell reconstitution after alpha-beta-depleted transplantation in children. TCRdb re-called the PCR reads with MiXCR, one entry per CDR3 protein. The table records roughly 200,000 distinct CDR3 sequences, about 6.4% of them present only once. The material sequenced was PBMCs from the stem cell graft donor, taken from the stem cell graft. Source of these receptors: a human donor who donated a stem cell graft to a child with Wiskott-Aldrich syndrome. Both conserved end residues are part of each CDR3. A D gene is named only where the DNA matches it firmly. Size values are once, few and many counts, or a class for expanded clones, and some rows have none.

v_gene: TRBV7-8
d_gene: TRBD1
abundance: many
j_gene: TRBJ2-1
CDR3aa: CASSPLITGGNEQFF
CDR3nt: TGTGCCAGCAGCCCCCTAATAACAGGGGGGAATGAGCAGTTCTTC

v_gene: TRBV3-1
d_gene: NA
abundance: many
j_gene: TRBJ2-2
CDR3aa: CASSRLDLAGELFF
CDR3nt: TGTGCCAGCAGCCGCTTAGATTTGGCCGGGGAGCTGTTTTTT

v_gene: TRBV10-3
d_gene: NA
abundance: many
j_gene: TRBJ2-1
CDR3aa: CAISEGESYNEQFF
CDR3nt: TGTGCCATCAGTGAGGGGGAGTCCTACAATGAGCAGTTCTTC

v_gene: TRBV15
d_gene: TRBD2
abundance: many
j_gene: TRBJ2-2
CDR3aa: CATSRDWLAGLTGELFF
CDR3nt: TGTGCCACCAGCAGAGATTGGCTAGCGGGCCTCACCGGGGAGCTGTTTTTT

v_gene: TRBV21-1
d_gene: NA
abundance: NA
j_gene: TRBJ2-1
CDR3aa: CASSSPLAGGWDEQFF
CDR3nt: TGTGCCAGCAGCTCCCCCCTGGCAGGGGGCTGGGATGAGCAGTTCTTC

v_gene: TRBV27
d_gene: NA
abundance: few
j_gene: TRBJ1-1
CDR3aa: CASSPRGKPNTEAFF
CDR3nt: TGTGCCAGCAGCCCCCGGGGTAAACCGAACACTGAAGCTTTCTTT

v_gene: TRBV3-1
d_gene: NA
abundance: NA
j_gene: TRBJ2-1
CDR3aa: CTSSHRFSYNEQFF
CDR3nt: TGTACCAGCAGCCATCGGTTCTCCTACAATGAGCAGTTCTTC

v_gene: TRBV20-1
d_gene: NA
abundance: NA
j_gene: TRBJ2-1
CDR3aa: CSAARPSVEQFF
CDR3nt: TGCAGTGCTGCCCGTCCCTCTGTGGAGCAGTTCTTC

v_gene: TRBV7-9
d_gene: TRBD1
abundance: many
j_gene: TRBJ2-3
CDR3aa: CASSARQGPTDTQYF
CDR3nt: TGTGCCAGCAGCGCAAGACAGGGGCCCACAGATACGCAGTATTTT

v_gene: TRBV5-1
d_gene: TRBD1
abundance: many
j_gene: TRBJ1-1
CDR3aa: CASSSITGTVITEAFF
CDR3nt: TGCGCCAGCAGCTCTATAACCGGGACAGTCATCACTGAAGCTTTCTTT

v_gene: TRBV29-1
d_gene: TRBD2
abundance: many
j_gene: TRBJ2-1
CDR3aa: CSVDSGGGDEQFF
CDR3nt: TGCAGCGTAGATTCGGGGGGGGGCGATGAGCAGTTCTTC

v_gene: TRBV6-5
d_gene: NA
abundance: many
j_gene: TRBJ1-1
CDR3aa: CASRPGTYYTEAFF
CDR3nt: TGTGCCAGCAGACCAGGGACTTACTACACTGAAGCTTTCTTT

v_gene: TRBV5-1
d_gene: TRBD1
abundance: many
j_gene: TRBJ1-1
CDR3aa: CASSSQGQGNTEAFF
CDR3nt: TGCGCCAGCAGCTCCCAAGGACAGGGGAACACTGAAGCTTTCTTT

v_gene: TRBV7-2
d_gene: TRBD1
abundance: many
j_gene: TRBJ2-7
CDR3aa: CASSWMGQGTYEQYF
CDR3nt: TGTGCCAGCAGCTGGATGGGACAGGGGACCTACGAGCAGTACTTC

v_gene: TRBV5-1
d_gene: NA
abundance: NA
j_gene: TRBJ2-5
CDR3aa: CASSLGTLRETQYF
CDR3nt: TGCGCCAGCAGCTTGGGTACACTAAGGGAGACCCAGTACTTC

v_gene: TRBV20-1
d_gene: TRBD2
abundance: many
j_gene: TRBJ2-1
CDR3aa: CSAPTSGRASYNEQFF
CDR3nt: TGCAGTGCGCCAACTAGCGGGAGGGCCTCCTACAATGAGCAGTTCTTC

v_gene: TRBV5-6
d_gene: TRBD1
abundance: many
j_gene: TRBJ2-7
CDR3aa: CASSPWDRVDEQYF
CDR3nt: TGTGCCAGCAGCCCCTGGGACAGGGTGGACGAGCAGTACTTC

v_gene: TRBV11-3
d_gene: TRBD1
abundance: NA
j_gene: TRBJ1-4
CDR3aa: CASSSHTGTGDEKLFF
CDR3nt: TGTGCCAGCAGCTCACACACCGGGACAGGGGATGAAAAACTGTTTTTT

v_gene: TRBV4-3
d_gene: NA
abundance: many
j_gene: TRBJ2-3
CDR3aa: CASSPEGSSTDTQYF
CDR3nt: TGCGCCAGCAGCCCGGAGGGTTCTAGCACAGATACGCAGTATTTT

v_gene: TRBV5-1
d_gene: NA
abundance: many
j_gene: TRBJ1-4
CDR3aa: CASSPYSENEKLFF
CDR3nt: TGCGCCAGCAGCCCGTATTCGGAGAATGAAAAACTGTTTTTT

v_gene: TRBV6-5
d_gene: NA
abundance: many
j_gene: TRBJ2-3
CDR3aa: CASSLGAPSTDTQYF
CDR3nt: TGTGCCAGCAGCTTGGGGGCCCCGAGCACAGATACGCAGTATTTT

v_gene: TRBV12-3/TRBV12-4
d_gene: NA
abundance: many
j_gene: TRBJ1-5
CDR3aa: CASSPTGSASAQHF
CDR3nt: TGTGCCAGCAGCCCGACAGGATCCGCATCGGCCCAGCATTTT

v_gene: TRBV20-1
d_gene: NA
abundance: many
j_gene: TRBJ2-1
CDR3aa: CSAKRALVNEQFF
CDR3nt: TGCAGTGCCAAGAGGGCGCTAGTCAATGAGCAGTTCTTC

v_gene: TRBV7-8
d_gene: TRBD2
abundance: many
j_gene: TRBJ2-1
CDR3aa: CASSRSGGGGPYNEQFF
CDR3nt: TGTGCCAGCAGCCGGAGCGGGGGGGGAGGCCCCTACAATGAGCAGTTCTTC

v_gene: TRBV18
d_gene: NA
abundance: few
j_gene: TRBJ2-7
CDR3aa: CASSPYLLQNYEQYF
CDR3nt: TGTGCCAGCTCACCATATCTTTTACAGAACTACGAGCAGTACTTC

v_gene: TRBV24-1
d_gene: TRBD2
abundance: many
j_gene: TRBJ2-5
CDR3aa: CATSDLRTSGGAWETQYF
CDR3nt: TGTGCCACCAGTGATTTGCGGACTAGCGGGGGGGCCTGGGAGACCCAGTACTTC

v_gene: TRBV6-1
d_gene: TRBD1
abundance: many
j_gene: TRBJ1-5
CDR3aa: CASRNTGGGGAQHF
CDR3nt: TGTGCCAGCAGGAATACAGGGGGCGGAGGGGCCCAGCATTTT

v_gene: TRBV6-2/TRBV6-3
d_gene: NA
abundance: NA
j_gene: TRBJ1-2
CDR3aa: CASSFGQQYGYTF
CDR3nt: TGTGCCAGCAGTTTCGGACAGCAGTATGGCTACACCTTC

v_gene: TRBV12-3/TRBV12-4
d_gene: NA
abundance: many
j_gene: TRBJ1-1
CDR3aa: CASSFVLGAEAFF
CDR3nt: TGTGCCAGCAGTTTCGTCCTAGGTGCTGAAGCTTTCTTT

v_gene: TRBV30
d_gene: NA
abundance: NA
j_gene: TRBJ2-3
CDR3aa: CAWSVRGISTDTQYF
CDR3nt: TGTGCCTGGAGTGTACGAGGGATTAGCACAGATACGCAGTATTTT

v_gene: TRBV5-1
d_gene: TRBD2
abundance: many
j_gene: TRBJ2-1
CDR3aa: CASSAPLSGGGNEQFF
CDR3nt: TGCGCCAGCAGCGCACCCCTGAGCGGGGGTGGCAATGAGCAGTTCTTC

v_gene: TRBV20-1
d_gene: NA
abundance: many
j_gene: TRBJ2-7
CDR3aa: CSARNLRGADYEQYF
CDR3nt: TGCAGTGCTAGAAATCTTCGGGGGGCGGACTACGAGCAGTACTTC

v_gene: TRBV27
d_gene: NA
abundance: many
j_gene: TRBJ1-5
CDR3aa: CASSPIPGTLRFNQPQHF
CDR3nt: TGTGCCAGCAGTCCAATCCCCGGGACCCTAAGATTCAATCAGCCCCAGCATTTT

v_gene: TRBV7-2
d_gene: NA
abundance: many
j_gene: TRBJ2-3
CDR3aa: CASSSRGDTQYF
CDR3nt: TGTGCCAGCAGCTCTCGCGGGGATACGCAGTATTTT

v_gene: TRBV7-9
d_gene: NA
abundance: many
j_gene: TRBJ2-7
CDR3aa: CASSLAGGYEQYF
CDR3nt: TGTGCCAGCAGCTTAGCCGGGGGCTACGAGCAGTACTTC